Given below is one T cell receptor beta chain in context. The target antigen is unknown. The sample originates from a study of T cell repertoires in cytomegalovirus infection. Study information: Public TCR beta signatures marked donors with CMV infection and the matching HLA.

The germline V and J ends were trimmed by 0 bases and 3 bases, with 12 bases remaining between them. The CDR3 is 15 residues long. Germline lookup yields CDR1 MNHEY and CDR2 SVGAGI. MiXCR, applied by TCRdb to the reads, yields one record per CDR3 protein. The table lists almost 550,000 distinct CDR3 sequences, more than 15% of them singletons. Whole-study findings and limits: Carriers of CMV plus the relevant HLA were identified by cumulative public TCR beta family frequency. HLA-C-restricted CMV clonotypes gave the most frequent clonotype in two of eight donors.

The TCR originated in a human donor in good health (CMV status not recorded). Some clones in this sample may be carry-over from other donors' samples. Sequencing was performed on CD8+ T cells from PBMCs. The rearrangement joins TRBV6-5 to TRBJ2-7, with D possibly matching TRBD2 (5 bases). This chain's CDR3 is CASSYSEDIGYEQYF. The CDR3 nucleotides are TGTGCCAGCAGTTACTCGGAGGATATAGGCTACGAGCAGTACTTC.